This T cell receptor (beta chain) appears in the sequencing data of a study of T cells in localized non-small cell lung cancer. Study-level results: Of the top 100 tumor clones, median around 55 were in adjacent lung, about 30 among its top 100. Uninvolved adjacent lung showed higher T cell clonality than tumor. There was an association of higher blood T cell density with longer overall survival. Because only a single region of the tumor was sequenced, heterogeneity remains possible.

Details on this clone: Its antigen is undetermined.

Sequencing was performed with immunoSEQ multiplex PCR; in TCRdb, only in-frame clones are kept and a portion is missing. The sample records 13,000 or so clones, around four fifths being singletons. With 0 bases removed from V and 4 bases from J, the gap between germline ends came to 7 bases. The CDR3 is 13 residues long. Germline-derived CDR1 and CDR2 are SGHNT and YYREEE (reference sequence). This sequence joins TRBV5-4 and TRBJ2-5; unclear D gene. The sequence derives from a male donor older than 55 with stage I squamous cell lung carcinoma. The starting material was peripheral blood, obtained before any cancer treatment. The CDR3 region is CASSLGQVETQYF. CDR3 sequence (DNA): TGTGCCAGCAGCTTGGGTCAGGTAGAGACCCAGTACTTC.